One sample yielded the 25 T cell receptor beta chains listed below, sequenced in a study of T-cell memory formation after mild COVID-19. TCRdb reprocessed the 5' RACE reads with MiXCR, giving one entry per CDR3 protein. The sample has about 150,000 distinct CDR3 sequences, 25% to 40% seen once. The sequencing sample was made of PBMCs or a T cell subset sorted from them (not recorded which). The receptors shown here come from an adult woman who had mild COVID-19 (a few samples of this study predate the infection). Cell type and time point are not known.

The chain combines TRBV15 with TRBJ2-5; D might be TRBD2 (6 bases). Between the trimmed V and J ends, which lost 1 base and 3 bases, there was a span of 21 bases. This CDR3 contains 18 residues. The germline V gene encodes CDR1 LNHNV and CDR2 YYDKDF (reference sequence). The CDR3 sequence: CATSRGPFGAGGEETQYF. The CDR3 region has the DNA TGTGCCACCAGCAGAGGCCCATTTGGGGCAGGAGGGGAAGAGACCCAGTACTTC.

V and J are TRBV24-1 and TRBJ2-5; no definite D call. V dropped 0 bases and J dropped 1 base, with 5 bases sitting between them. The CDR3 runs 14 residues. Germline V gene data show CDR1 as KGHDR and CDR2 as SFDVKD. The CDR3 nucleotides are TGTGCCACCAGTGATTTGTGGGCCCAAGAGACCCAGTACTTC. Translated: CATSDLWAQETQYF.

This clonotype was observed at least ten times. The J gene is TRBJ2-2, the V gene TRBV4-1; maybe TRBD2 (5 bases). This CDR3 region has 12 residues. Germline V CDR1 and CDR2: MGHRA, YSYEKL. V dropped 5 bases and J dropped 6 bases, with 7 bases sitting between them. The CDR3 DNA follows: TGCGCCAGCAGCTCGAGGGCCGGGGAGCTGTTTTTT. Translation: CASSSRAGELFF.

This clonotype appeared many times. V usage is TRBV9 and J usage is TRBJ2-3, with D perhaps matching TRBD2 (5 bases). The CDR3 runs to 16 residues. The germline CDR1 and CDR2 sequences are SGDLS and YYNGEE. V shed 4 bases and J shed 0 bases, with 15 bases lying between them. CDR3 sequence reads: CASSPWTLQSTDTQYF. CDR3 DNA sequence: TGTGCCAGCAGCCCGTGGACTCTACAGAGCACAGATACGCAGTATTTT.

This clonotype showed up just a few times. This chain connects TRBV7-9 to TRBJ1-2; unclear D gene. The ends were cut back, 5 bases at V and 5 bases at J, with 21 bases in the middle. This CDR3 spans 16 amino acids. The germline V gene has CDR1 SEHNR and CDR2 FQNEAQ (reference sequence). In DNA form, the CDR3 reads TGTGCCAGCAGCGCCCACGGTGCCGGCTCTAGGTATGGCTACACCTTC. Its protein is CASSAHGAGSRYGYTF.

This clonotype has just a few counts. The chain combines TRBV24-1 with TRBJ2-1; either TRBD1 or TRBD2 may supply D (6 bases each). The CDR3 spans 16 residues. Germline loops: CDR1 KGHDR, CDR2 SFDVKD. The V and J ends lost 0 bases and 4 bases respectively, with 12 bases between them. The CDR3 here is CATSDLTGGGYNEQFF. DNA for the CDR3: TGTGCCACCAGTGATTTGACCGGGGGCGGATACAATGAGCAGTTCTTC.

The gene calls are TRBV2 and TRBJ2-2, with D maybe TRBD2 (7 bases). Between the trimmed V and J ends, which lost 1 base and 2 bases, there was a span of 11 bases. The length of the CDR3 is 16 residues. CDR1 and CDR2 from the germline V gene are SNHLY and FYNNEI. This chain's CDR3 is CASSEVGGRNTGELFF. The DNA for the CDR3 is TGTGCCAGCAGTGAAGTGGGGGGGCGTAACACCGGGGAGCTGTTTTTT.

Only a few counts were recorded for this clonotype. The CDR3 coding sequence is TGCAGTGCCCCCGACTGGGCGGGAGTAGTAAATGAGCAGTTCTTC. It specifies CSAPDWAGVVNEQFF. This chain uses TRBV20-1 with TRBJ2-1; the match to TRBD2 covers 7 bases. The CDR3 totals 15 residues. The junction had 15 bases not matched to a gene; V was cut back by 6 bases and J by 7 bases. Germline V CDR1 and CDR2: DFQATT, SNEGSKA (reference sequence).

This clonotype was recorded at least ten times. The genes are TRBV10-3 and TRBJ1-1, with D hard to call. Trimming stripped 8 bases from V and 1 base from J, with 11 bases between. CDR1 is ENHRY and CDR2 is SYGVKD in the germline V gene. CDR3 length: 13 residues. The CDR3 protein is CAIAFEPNTEAFF. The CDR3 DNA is TGTGCCATCGCTTTTGAACCGAACACTGAAGCTTTCTTT.

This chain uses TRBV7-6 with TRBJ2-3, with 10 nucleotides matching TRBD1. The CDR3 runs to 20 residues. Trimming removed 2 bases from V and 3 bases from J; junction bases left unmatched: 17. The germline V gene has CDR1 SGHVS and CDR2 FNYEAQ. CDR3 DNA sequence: TGTGCCAGCAGCTTAATTGTCGGGACAGGGGTCCCTCGCCCTACAGATACGCAGTATTTT. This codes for CASSLIVGTGVPRPTDTQYF.

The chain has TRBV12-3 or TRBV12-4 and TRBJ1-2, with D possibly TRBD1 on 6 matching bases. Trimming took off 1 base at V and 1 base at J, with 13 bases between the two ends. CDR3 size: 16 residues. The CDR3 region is CASSLETRTVNYGYTF. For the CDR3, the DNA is TGTGCCAGCAGTTTAGAGACTCGGACAGTTAACTATGGCTACACCTTC.

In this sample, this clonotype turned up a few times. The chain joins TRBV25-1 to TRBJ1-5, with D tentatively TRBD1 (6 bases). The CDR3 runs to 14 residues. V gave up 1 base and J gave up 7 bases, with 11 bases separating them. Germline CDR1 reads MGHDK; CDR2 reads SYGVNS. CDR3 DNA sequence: TGTGCCAGCAGTGAATGGGACACACAACAGCCCCAGCATTTT. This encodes CASSEWDTQQPQHF.

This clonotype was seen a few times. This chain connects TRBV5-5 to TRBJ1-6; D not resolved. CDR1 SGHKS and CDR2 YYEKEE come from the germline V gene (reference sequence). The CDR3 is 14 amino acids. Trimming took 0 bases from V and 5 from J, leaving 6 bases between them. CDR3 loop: CASSLVINNSPLHF. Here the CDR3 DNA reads TGTGCCAGCAGCTTGGTTATCAATAATTCACCCCTCCACTTT.

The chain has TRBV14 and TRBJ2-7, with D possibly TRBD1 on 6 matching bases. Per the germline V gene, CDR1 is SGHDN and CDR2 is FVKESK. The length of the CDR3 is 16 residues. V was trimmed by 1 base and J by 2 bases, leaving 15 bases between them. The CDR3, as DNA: TGTGCCAGCAGCCAAGTAGGGCAGGGGAAGACCTACGAGCAGTACTTC. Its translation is CASSQVGQGKTYEQYF.

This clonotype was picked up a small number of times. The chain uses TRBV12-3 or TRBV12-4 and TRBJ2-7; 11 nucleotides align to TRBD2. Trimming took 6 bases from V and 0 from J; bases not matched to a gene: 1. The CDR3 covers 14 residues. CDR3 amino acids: CASRGTSGSYEQYF. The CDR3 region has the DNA TGTGCCAGCAGGGGGACTAGCGGCTCCTACGAGCAGTACTTC.

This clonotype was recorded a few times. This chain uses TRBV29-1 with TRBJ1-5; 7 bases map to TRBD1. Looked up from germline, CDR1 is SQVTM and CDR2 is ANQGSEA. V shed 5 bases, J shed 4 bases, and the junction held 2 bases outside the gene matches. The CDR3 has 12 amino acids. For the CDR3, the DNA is TGCAGCGTTTCAGGGGGAAATCAGCCCCAGCATTTT. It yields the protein CSVSGGNQPQHF.

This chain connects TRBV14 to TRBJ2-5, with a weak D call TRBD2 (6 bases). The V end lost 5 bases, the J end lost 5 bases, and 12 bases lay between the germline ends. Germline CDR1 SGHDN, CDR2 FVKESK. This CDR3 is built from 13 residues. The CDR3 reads CASSRRADETQYF. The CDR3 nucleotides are TGTGCCAGCAGCAGGAGGGCTGATGAGACCCAGTACTTC.

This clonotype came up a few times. The CDR3 region is CASSGGPRETQYF. In nucleotides, the CDR3 is TGTGCCAGCAGCGGGGGCCCGAGGGAGACCCAGTACTTC. The chain couples TRBV9 to TRBJ2-5, with D perhaps TRBD1 (5 bases). Germline V lookup: CDR1 SGDLS, CDR2 YYNGEE. Trimming took 3 bases from V and 5 from J, leaving 11 bases between them. The CDR3 covers 13 residues.

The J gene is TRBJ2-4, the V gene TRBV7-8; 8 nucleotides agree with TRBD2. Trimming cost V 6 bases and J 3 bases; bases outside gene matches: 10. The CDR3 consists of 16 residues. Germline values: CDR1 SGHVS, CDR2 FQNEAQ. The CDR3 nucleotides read TGTGCCAGCAGGTCGAAGGAGCGGGGGCACAAAAACATTCAGTACTTC. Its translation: CASRSKERGHKNIQYF. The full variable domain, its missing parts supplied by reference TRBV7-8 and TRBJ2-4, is GAGVSQSPRYKVAKRGQDVALRCDPISGHVSLFWYQQALGQGPEFLTYFQNEAQLDKSGLPSDRFFAERPEGSVSTLKIQRTQQEDSAVYLCASRSKERGHKNIQYFGAGTRLSVL.

CDR3 sequence: CAWSARGLWEQYF. The CDR3 nucleotides read TGTGCCTGGAGTGCCAGGGGACTTTGGGAGCAGTACTTC. This sequence joins TRBV30 and TRBJ2-7; TRBD1 or TRBD2 may be the D gene (6 bases each). Germline CDR1 and CDR2: GTSNPN and SVGIG (reference sequence). Between the trimmed V and J ends, which lost 1 base and 7 bases, there was a span of 14 bases. CDR3 length: 13 residues.

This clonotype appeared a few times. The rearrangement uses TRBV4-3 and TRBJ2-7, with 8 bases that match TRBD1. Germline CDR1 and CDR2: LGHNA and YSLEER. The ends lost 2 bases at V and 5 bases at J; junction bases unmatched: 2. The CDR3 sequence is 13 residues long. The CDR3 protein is CASSQRTGNEQYF. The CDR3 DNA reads TGCGCCAGCAGCCAACGGACAGGGAACGAGCAGTACTTC.

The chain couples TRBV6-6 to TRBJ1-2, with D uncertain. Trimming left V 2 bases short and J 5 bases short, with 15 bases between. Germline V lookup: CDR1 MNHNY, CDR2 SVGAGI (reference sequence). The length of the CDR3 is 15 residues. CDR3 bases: TGTGCCAGCAGTTACGGGCAGGACCCAATTTATGGCTACACCTTC. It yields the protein CASSYGQDPIYGYTF.

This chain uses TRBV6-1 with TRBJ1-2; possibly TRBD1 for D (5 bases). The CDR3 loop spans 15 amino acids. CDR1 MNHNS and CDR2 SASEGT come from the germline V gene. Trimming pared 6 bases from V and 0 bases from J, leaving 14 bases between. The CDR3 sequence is CASSPMTGANYGYTF. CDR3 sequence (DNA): TGTGCCAGCAGCCCAATGACGGGGGCTAACTATGGCTACACCTTC.

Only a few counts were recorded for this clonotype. The CDR3 region has the DNA TGCAGTGCTAGTGGGCCGGGCCAACGGGAAGAGCAGTACTTC. Translating it yields CSASGPGQREEQYF. The rearrangement links TRBV20-1 to TRBJ2-7; the D gene is possibly TRBD2 (5 bases). Germline V CDR1 and CDR2: DFQATT, SNEGSKA (reference sequence). The CDR3 sequence is 14 residues long. Between the trimmed V and J ends, which lost 3 bases and 7 bases, there was a span of 19 bases.

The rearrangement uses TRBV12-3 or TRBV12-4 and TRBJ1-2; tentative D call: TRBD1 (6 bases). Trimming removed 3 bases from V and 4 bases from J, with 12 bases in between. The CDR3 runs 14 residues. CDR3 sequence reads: CASSLSGAVYGYTF. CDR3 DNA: TGTGCCAGCAGTTTGTCAGGGGCGGTCTATGGCTACACCTTC.